This is a list of T cell receptor beta chains from one sample in a study of T cells in Graves' hyperthyroidism and ophthalmopathy. MiXCR, applied by TCRdb to the multiplex PCR reads, yields one record per CDR3 protein. The data show hundreds of thousands of distinct CDR3 sequences, with over 40% seen just once and about 7.7% held by the top ten. The sample was peripheral blood or thyroid tissue (not recorded which). These receptors were obtained from an adult man with Graves' disease, either hyperthyroidism or ophthalmopathy (not recorded which). Each CDR3 is given with its conserved first and last residue. D genes are given only for firm matches. Clone size is not always given. Where it is, it says once, few, many or a class for expanded clones.

j_gene	d_gene	v_gene	abundance	CDR3aa	CDR3nt
TRBJ1-3	NA	TRBV7-2	NA	CASSLAAENTIYF	TGTGCCAGCAGCTTAGCAGCGGAAAACACCATATATTTT
TRBJ1-5	NA	TRBV6-1	NA	CASRKVQGPLYQPQHF	TGTGCCAGCAGGAAAGTTCAGGGACCCCTCTATCAGCCCCAGCATTTT
TRBJ2-2	NA	TRBV5-1	many	CASSLDYNTGELFF	TGCGCCAGCAGCTTGGACTACAACACCGGGGAGCTGTTTTTT
TRBJ1-1	TRBD1	TRBV7-6	many	CASSLVQGTEAFF	TGTGCCAGCAGCTTAGTACAGGGGACTGAAGCTTTCTTT
TRBJ1-6	TRBD1	TRBV20-1	few	CSAAPTGGSSPLHF	TGCAGTGCTGCCCCGACAGGGGGCAGTTCACCCCTCCACTTT
TRBJ2-7	NA	TRBV12-3/TRBV12-4	few	CASREYPLNEQYF	TGTGCCAGCAGGGAATACCCCTTAAACGAGCAGTACTTC
TRBJ1-3	NA	TRBV29-1	once	CSVNLLDGSSGNTIYF	TGCAGCGTGAACCTCTTAGACGGCAGCTCTGGAAACACCATATATTTT
TRBJ1-5	TRBD1	TRBV12-5	few	CASGQGGWPQHF	TGTGCTAGTGGGCAGGGGGGGTGGCCCCAGCATTTT
TRBJ2-7	NA	TRBV10-3	many	CATSTGTESSYEQYF	TGTGCCACGAGCACCGGGACGGAGAGCTCCTACGAGCAGTACTTC
TRBJ2-6	TRBD1	TRBV9	few	CASSQQTGNGANVLTF	TGTGCCAGCAGCCAACAGACAGGGAACGGGGCCAACGTCCTGACTTTC
TRBJ1-2	TRBD1	TRBV7-2	NA	CASSKNRGQNYGYTF	TGTGCCAGCAGCAAAAACAGGGGGCAAAATTATGGCTACACCTTC
TRBJ2-5	NA	TRBV7-9	few	CASSLVSPGKTQYF	TGTGCCAGCAGCTTAGTTTCCCCCGGGAAGACCCAGTACTTC
TRBJ2-5	TRBD2	TRBV7-8	NA	CASSSLAGGLETQYF	TGTGCCAGCAGCTCCTTAGCGGGGGGGCTGGAGACCCAGTACTTC
TRBJ2-7	NA	TRBV7-9	many	CASSLGTPRAPHEQYF	TGTGCCAGCAGTTTAGGAACCCCCAGGGCCCCCCACGAGCAGTACTTC
TRBJ1-2	TRBD1	TRBV7-9	many	CASSSGQGVDHYGYTF	TGTGCCAGCAGCTCCGGACAGGGCGTAGATCACTATGGCTACACCTTC
TRBJ1-1	NA	TRBV5-8	NA	CASSIGSASTEAFF	TGTGCCAGCAGCATCGGGTCCGCCAGCACTGAAGCTTTCTTT
TRBJ1-2	NA	TRBV19	few	CASSIWSGYTF	TGTGCCAGTAGTATTTGGTCGGGCTACACCTTC
TRBJ1-2	NA	TRBV2	many	CASSEGSGYTF	TGTGCCAGCAGTGAGGGGAGTGGCTACACCTTC
TRBJ1-1	TRBD1	TRBV9	NA	CASSALDRGTEAFF	TGTGCCAGCAGCGCTCTAGACAGGGGAACTGAAGCTTTCTTT
TRBJ2-2	NA	TRBV5-1	once	CASSLSGLGSFGELFF	TGCGCCAGCAGCTTGTCAGGGCTTGGCAGCTTCGGGGAGCTGTTTTTT
TRBJ2-2	TRBD1	TRBV7-9	NA	CASSQDSGQGANGELFF	TGTGCCAGCAGCCAAGACTCTGGACAGGGGGCGAACGGGGAGCTGTTTTTT
TRBJ1-2	NA	TRBV5-1	many	CASSLEGSHGYTF	TGCGCCAGCAGCTTGGAGGGGAGTCATGGCTACACCTTC